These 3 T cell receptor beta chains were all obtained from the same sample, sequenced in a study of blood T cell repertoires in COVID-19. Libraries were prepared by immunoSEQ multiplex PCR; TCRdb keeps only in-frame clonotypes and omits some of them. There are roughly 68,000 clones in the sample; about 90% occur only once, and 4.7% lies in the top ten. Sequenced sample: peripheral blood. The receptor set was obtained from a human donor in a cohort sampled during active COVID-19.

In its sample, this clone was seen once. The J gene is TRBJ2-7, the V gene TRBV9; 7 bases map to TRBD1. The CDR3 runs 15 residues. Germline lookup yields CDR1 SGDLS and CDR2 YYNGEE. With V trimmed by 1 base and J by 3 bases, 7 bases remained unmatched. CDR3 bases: TGTGCCAGCAGCGTAATCCGGGACAGACTCTACGAGCAGTACTTC. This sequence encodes CASSVIRDRLYEQYF.

CDR3 amino acids: CASSFGGQIYGYTF. DNA for the CDR3: TGTGCCAGCAGTTTCGGGGGACAGATTTATGGCTACACCTTC. The chain couples TRBV28 to TRBJ1-2, with 7 bases aligning to TRBD1. This CDR3 has 14 amino acids. Germline CDR1 is MDHEN and CDR2 is SYDVKM. V shed 3 bases, J shed 5 bases, and the junction held 6 bases outside the gene matches.

Here the CDR3 DNA reads TGTGCCAGCAGCTTACAGGCCGGGACAGGGGGCAATGAGCAGTTCTTC. Its protein product is CASSLQAGTGGNEQFF. The chain has TRBV11-2 and TRBJ2-1, with 11 bases matching TRBD1. The CDR3 is 16 amino acids. J lost 6 bases, V lost 2 bases, and 6 bases had no gene match. Germline V CDR1 and CDR2: SGHAT, FQNNGV.